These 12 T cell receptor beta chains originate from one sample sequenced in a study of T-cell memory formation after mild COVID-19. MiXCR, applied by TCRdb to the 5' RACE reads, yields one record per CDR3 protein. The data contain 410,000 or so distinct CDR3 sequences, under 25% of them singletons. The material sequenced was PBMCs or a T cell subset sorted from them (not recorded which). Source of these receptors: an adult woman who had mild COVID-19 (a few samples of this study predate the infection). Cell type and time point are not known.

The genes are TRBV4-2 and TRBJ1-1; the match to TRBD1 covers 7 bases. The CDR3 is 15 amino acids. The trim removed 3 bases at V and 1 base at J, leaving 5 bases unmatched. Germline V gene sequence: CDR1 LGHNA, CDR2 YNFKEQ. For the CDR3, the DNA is TGTGCCAGCAGCCAGCAACAGGGGACGAACACTGAAGCTTTCTTT. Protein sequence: CASSQQQGTNTEAFF.

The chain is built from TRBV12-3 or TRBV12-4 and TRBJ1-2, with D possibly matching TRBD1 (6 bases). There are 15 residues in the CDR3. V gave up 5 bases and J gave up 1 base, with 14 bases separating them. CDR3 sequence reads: CASSPPDSGNYGYTF. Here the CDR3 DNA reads TGTGCCAGCAGTCCCCCGGACAGCGGTAACTATGGCTACACCTTC.

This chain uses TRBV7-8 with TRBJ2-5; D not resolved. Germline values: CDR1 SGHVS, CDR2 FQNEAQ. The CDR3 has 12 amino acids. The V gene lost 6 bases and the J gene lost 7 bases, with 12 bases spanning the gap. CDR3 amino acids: CASSSSPGTQYF. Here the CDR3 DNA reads TGTGCCAGCAGTTCCAGCCCGGGGACCCAGTACTTC.

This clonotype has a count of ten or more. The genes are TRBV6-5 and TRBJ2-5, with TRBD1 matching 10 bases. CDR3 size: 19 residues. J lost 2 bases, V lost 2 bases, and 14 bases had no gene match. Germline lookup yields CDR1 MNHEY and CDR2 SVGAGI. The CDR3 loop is CASSYEAVGTGESQETQYF. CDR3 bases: TGTGCCAGCAGTTACGAAGCGGTTGGGACAGGGGAATCGCAAGAGACCCAGTACTTC.

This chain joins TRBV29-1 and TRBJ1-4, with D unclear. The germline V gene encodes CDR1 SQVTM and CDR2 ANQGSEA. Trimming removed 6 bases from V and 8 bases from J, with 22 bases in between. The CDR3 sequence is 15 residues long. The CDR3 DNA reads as TGCAGCGTCCGAAGAGGCGGAGCGGGCGGAGAAAAACTGTTTTTT. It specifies CSVRRGGAGGEKLFF. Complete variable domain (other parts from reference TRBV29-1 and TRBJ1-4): SAVISQKPSRDICQRGTSLTIQCQVDSQVTMMFWYRQQPGQSLTLIATANQGSEATYESGFVIDKFPISRPNLTFSTLTVSNMSPEDSSIYLCSVRRGGAGGEKLFFGSGTQLSVL.

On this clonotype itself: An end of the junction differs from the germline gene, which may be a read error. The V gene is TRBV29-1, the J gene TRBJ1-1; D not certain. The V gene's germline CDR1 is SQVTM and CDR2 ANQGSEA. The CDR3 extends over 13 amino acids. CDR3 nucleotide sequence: TGCAGCGATGAAGATCCGGTACAACTTGAAGCTTTCTTT. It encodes CSDEDPVQLEAFF.

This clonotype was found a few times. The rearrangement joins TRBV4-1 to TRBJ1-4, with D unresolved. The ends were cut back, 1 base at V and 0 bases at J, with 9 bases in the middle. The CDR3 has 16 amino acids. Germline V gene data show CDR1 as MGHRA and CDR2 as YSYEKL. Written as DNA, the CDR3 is TGCGCCAGCAGCCAAGGGCAGATTGCAACTAATGAAAAACTGTTTTTT. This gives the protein CASSQGQIATNEKLFF.

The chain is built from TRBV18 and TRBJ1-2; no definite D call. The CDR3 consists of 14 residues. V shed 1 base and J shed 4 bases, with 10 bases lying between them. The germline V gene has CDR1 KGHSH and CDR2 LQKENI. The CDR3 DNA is TGTGCCAGCTCACCACTCAAGGACTTCTATGGCTACACCTTC. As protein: CASSPLKDFYGYTF.

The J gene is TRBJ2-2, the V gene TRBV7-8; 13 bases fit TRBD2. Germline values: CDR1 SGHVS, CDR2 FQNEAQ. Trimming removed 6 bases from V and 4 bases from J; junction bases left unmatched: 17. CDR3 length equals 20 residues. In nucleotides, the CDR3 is TGTGCCAGCAGTCTCACCGCAGGACTAGCGGGAGTTGGAAGCACCGGGGAGCTGTTTTTT. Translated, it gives CASSLTAGLAGVGSTGELFF.

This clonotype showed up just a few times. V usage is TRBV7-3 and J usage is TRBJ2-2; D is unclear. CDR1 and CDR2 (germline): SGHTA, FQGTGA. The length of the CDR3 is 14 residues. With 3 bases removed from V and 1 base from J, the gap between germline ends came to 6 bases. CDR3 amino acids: CASSFERNTGELFF. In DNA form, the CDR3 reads TGTGCCAGCAGCTTCGAGAGGAACACCGGGGAGCTGTTTTTT.

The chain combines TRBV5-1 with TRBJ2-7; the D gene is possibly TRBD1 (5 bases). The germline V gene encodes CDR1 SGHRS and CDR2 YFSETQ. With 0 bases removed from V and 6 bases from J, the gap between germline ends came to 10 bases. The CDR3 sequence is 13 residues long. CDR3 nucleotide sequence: TGCGCCAGCAGCTTGGCGGCAGGGTTCGAGCAGTACTTC. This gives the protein CASSLAAGFEQYF. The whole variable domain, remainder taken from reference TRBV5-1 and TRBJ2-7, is KAGVTQTPRYLIKTRGQQVTLSCSPISGHRSVSWYQQTPGQGLQFLFEYFSETQRNKGNFPGRFSGRQFSNSRSEMNVSTLELGDSALYLCASSLAAGFEQYFGPGTRLTVT.

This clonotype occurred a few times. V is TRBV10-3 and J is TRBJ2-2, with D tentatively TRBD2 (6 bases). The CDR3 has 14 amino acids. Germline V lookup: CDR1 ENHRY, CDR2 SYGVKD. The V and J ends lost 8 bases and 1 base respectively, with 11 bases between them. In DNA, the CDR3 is TGTGCCATCCGCGGCGGGATGAACACCGGGGAGCTGTTTTTT. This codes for CAIRGGMNTGELFF.